The source of this T cell receptor (beta chain) is a study of CD8+CD57+ T cells in acquired aplastic anemia (dated by TCRdb to 2016 to 2019). Background for the entire study: DNA extracted from sorted CD4+ and CD8+ cells had a mean of about 3 ug, with a range of roughly 0.2 to 27.4 ug. Summary of the overall study and its limitations: CD8+ Simpson's diversity did not differ significantly between patients and healthy controls (P=0.060). Around 27 CD8+ CDR3 sequences were found in both patients and controls but appeared to be highly expressed in patients and within the immunodominant clones of the patients.

In this study, sorted CD4+ and CD8+ T cells from the blood of healthy subjects and of severe aplastic anemia patients had their TCR repertoires deep-sequenced. Ficoll-Paque density gradient centrifugation was used to isolate peripheral blood mononuclear cells. Before DNA extraction, CD4+ and CD8+ T cells were sorted by FACS or by magnetic beads. Notes on this clonotype: Which antigen it targets is not known. Base qualities are not recorded, but no much larger clone differs from it by a single base.

Genomic DNA was used as template for profiling of TCR beta VDJ combinations and CDR3 sequences. An Illumina HiSeq 2000 was used for TCR repertoire sequencing. In the original analysis: TRBV/TRBJ rearrangement plots, CDR3 size and DJ length profiles, and Simpson's diversity index were used to evaluate the repertoires. The most abundant DNA sequence in the deep sequencing data was taken as the immunodominant clone. CDR3 amino acid sequences were checked for sharing between subjects and were compared against published repertoires and the VDJdb database. TCRdb reprocessing: public reads trimmed at Q25 with fastp, clones called with MiXCR, in-frame beta chains kept. Rows with one shared CDR3 protein collapse into an entry with the most common genes and DNA. The V and J calls reflect TCRdb's pipeline rather than the authors' work. The sample table records approximately 270,000 distinct CDR3 sequences; 55% to 65% of these occur just once. The ten largest clones add up to less than 9.5% of the sample.

CDR3 length: 14 amino acids, cysteine to phenylalanine. Kept here is only the CDR3 DNA, which spans 42 bases and is read in frame from base 1. CDR1 and CDR2 (SGHKS, YYEKEE) derive from the germline V gene (reference sequence). V is pared back by 1 base and J by 4 bases, with 11 bases lying between the germline termini. This receptor was taken from a human donor with severe aplastic anemia or a healthy control (not recorded which). Rearrangement joined TRBV5-5 to TRBJ1-1; the D gene is unclear. Sequencing was done on a sample of sorted CD4+, CD8+, or CD8+CD57+ T cells (not recorded which) from PBMCs. The DNA is as follows: TGTGCCAGCAGCTTGATGTCGGTGGGCACTGAAGCTTTCTTT. Its protein is CASSLMSVGTEAFF.